These 23 T cell receptor beta chains were all obtained from the same sample, sequenced in a study of response to subunit inactivated influenza vaccine. TCRdb called the RT-PCR reads again in MiXCR, with one record for every CDR3 protein. The top ten clones hold approximately 2.9% of a sample with 500,000 to 700,000 distinct CDR3 sequences, roughly 23% of them seen once. The data were also submitted as part of a second study, on T cells expressing NK-cell markers. This second report adds: TCR beta libraries carry UMIs added by 5'RACE template switching.

Sequencing used CD4+ T cells sorted from PBMCs, obtained about 13 days after vaccination. These receptors were obtained from a man aged 50-59 years who received an inactivated influenza vaccine.

The J gene is TRBJ2-5, the V gene TRBV5-1; no reliable D call. The V gene lost 3 bases and the J gene lost 2 bases, with 8 bases spanning the gap. The length of the CDR3 is 13 residues. Germline-derived CDR1 and CDR2 are SGHRS and YFSETQ. DNA of the CDR3: TGCGCCAGCAGCTCGATCAGTCAAGAGACCCAGTACTTC. Translating gives CASSSISQETQYF.

This clonotype was found a few times. This chain links TRBV7-2 with TRBJ1-6; weak D call: TRBD1 (5 bases). This CDR3 has 15 amino acids. Deletions cut 8 bases from V and 7 bases from J, with 18 bases between. Germline V gene data show CDR1 as SGHTA and CDR2 as FQGNSA. The chain's CDR3 is CASGSRVGGNSPLHF. In DNA form, the CDR3 reads TGTGCCAGCGGTTCTCGTGTGGGGGGGAATTCACCCCTCCACTTT. The full variable domain, rest sourced from reference TRBV7-2 and TRBJ1-6, is GAGVSQSPSNKVTEKGKDVELRCDPISGHTALYWYRQSLGQGLEFLIYFQGNSAPDKSGLPSDRFSAERTGGSVSTLTIQRTQQEDSAVYLCASGSRVGGNSPLHFGNGTRLTVT.

This clonotype appeared a few times. The chain couples TRBV5-1 to TRBJ2-7; D assignment may be TRBD1 or TRBD2 (5 bases each). Germline CDR1 is SGHRS and CDR2 is YFSETQ. Deletions cut 4 bases from V and 2 bases from J, with 13 bases between. The CDR3 extends over 14 amino acids. This CDR3 is CASSPDGTTYEQYF. The CDR3 bases are TGCGCCAGCAGCCCGGACGGGACGACCTACGAGCAGTACTTC. The whole variable domain, remainder taken from reference TRBV5-1 and TRBJ2-7, is KAGVTQTPRYLIKTRGQQVTLSCSPISGHRSVSWYQQTPGQGLQFLFEYFSETQRNKGNFPGRFSGRQFSNSRSEMNVSTLELGDSALYLCASSPDGTTYEQYFGPGTRLTVT.

V and J are TRBV20-1 and TRBJ1-6, with a weak D call TRBD1 (6 bases). Trimming shortened V by 6 bases and J by 8 bases, and 14 bases separated the two germline ends. The CDR3 length is 13 residues. The germline CDR1 and CDR2 sequences are DFQATT and SNEGSKA (reference sequence). The CDR3 region is CSASLSGDSPLHF. DNA for the CDR3: TGCAGTGCAAGTCTGTCAGGGGATTCACCCCTCCACTTT.

The CDR3 DNA sequence: TGCAGTGCTAGTGTATTAGCGGAGGTCACAGATACGCAGTATTTT. Protein product: CSASVLAEVTDTQYF. The genes are TRBV20-1 and TRBJ2-3; tentative D call: TRBD2 (6 bases). CDR1 is DFQATT, CDR2 SNEGSKA, per germline (reference sequence). The CDR3 length is 15 residues. Between the trimmed V and J ends, which lost 3 bases and 2 bases, there was a span of 15 bases.

V usage is TRBV5-6 and J usage is TRBJ2-2; TRBD2 is a possible D gene (6 bases). Germline V gene data show CDR1 as SGHDT and CDR2 as YYEEEE. V was pared by 4 bases and J by 2 bases, with 18 bases between. The CDR3 contains 17 residues. The CDR3 loop reads CASSPEGSVINTGELFF. CDR3 coding DNA: TGTGCCAGCAGCCCGGAGGGAAGCGTGATAAACACCGGGGAGCTGTTTTTT.

This clonotype was observed a handful of times. Here the CDR3 reads CASSGGQGDYNEQFF. The CDR3 DNA follows: TGTGCCAGCAGTGGGGGACAGGGAGATTACAATGAGCAGTTCTTC. The genes are TRBV6-2 or TRBV6-3 and TRBJ2-1; 9 positions agree with TRBD1. V shed 5 bases, J shed 4 bases, and the junction held 6 bases outside the gene matches. This CDR3 spans 15 amino acids. Per the germline V gene, CDR1 is MNHEY and CDR2 is SVGEGT.

This clonotype was counted between two and nine times. The chain couples TRBV5-1 to TRBJ1-5; D not certain. The CDR3 covers 14 residues. The germline V and J ends were trimmed by 0 bases and 4 bases, with 8 bases remaining between them. CDR1 SGHRS and CDR2 YFSETQ come from the germline V gene. In DNA form, the CDR3 reads TGCGCCAGCAGCTTGGCTTTCGGGAATCAGCCCCAGCATTTT. Its translation: CASSLAFGNQPQHF.

The V call is TRBV5-5, the J call TRBJ1-3; 7 nucleotides match TRBD1. J gave up 2 bases and V 3 bases, and 11 bases lay outside the gene matches. The CDR3 extends over 17 amino acids. Germline V gene sequence: CDR1 SGHKS, CDR2 YYEKEE (reference sequence). The CDR3 DNA is TGTGCCAGCAGCTCTTGGACAGGTTGGGAAGCTGGAAACACCATATATTTT. Amino acids: CASSSWTGWEAGNTIYF.

The chain is built from TRBV12-3 or TRBV12-4 and TRBJ2-7; the match to TRBD2 covers 13 bases. This CDR3 is 16 amino acids long. V shed 3 bases, J shed 4 bases, and the junction held 6 bases outside the gene matches. The CDR3 DNA is TGTGCCAGCAGTTTGGTGGGACTAGCGGGACAATACGAGCAGTACTTC. It translates to CASSLVGLAGQYEQYF.

This chain's CDR3 is CASRRRDYEVSRDTQYF. The CDR3 DNA reads TGTGCCAGCAGGCGCCGGGACTACGAGGTCAGCCGGGATACGCAGTATTTT. The chain couples TRBV6-1 to TRBJ2-3; TRBD2 aligns across 7 bases. There are 17 residues in the CDR3. Germline V gives CDR1 MNHNS, CDR2 SASEGT. V lost 6 bases and J lost 6; bases outside the gene matches: 18.

This clonotype was observed at least ten times. This sequence joins TRBV7-2 and TRBJ2-1; no clear D gene. V shed 2 bases and J shed 1 base, with 12 bases lying between them. CDR1 and CDR2 (germline): SGHTA, FQGNSA. This CDR3 is 16 amino acids long. The CDR3 region has the DNA TGTGCCAGCAGCTTAAGTGGTAACCCATCCTACAATGAGCAGTTCTTC. This translates into CASSLSGNPSYNEQFF.

This clonotype came up a few times. This sequence joins TRBV2 and TRBJ2-2; weak D call: TRBD2 (5 bases). This CDR3 contains 15 residues. CDR1 and CDR2 (germline): SNHLY, FYNNEI. The V and J ends lost 5 bases and 5 bases respectively, with 15 bases between them. Written as DNA, the CDR3 is TGTGCCAGCAGTACGAGGCTAGCCGGGACCGGGGAGCTGTTTTTT. It yields the protein CASSTRLAGTGELFF.

This clonotype was counted a few times. The V and J genes are TRBV5-1 and TRBJ2-1; the match to TRBD2 covers 9 bases. The J segment lost 8 bases and the V segment lost 0 bases, leaving 6 bases of the junction unmatched. Germline V CDR1 and CDR2: SGHRS, YFSETQ. This CDR3 is 15 amino acids long. CDR3 residues: CASSLDGAGGYEQFF. Written as DNA, the CDR3 is TGCGCCAGCAGCTTGGATGGAGCGGGAGGATATGAGCAGTTCTTC.

This clonotype has only a few counts. The chain recombines TRBV6-1 with TRBJ2-7; 9 bases match TRBD1. The CDR3 runs 15 residues. CDR1 and CDR2 from the germline V gene are MNHNS and SASEGT. With 6 bases clipped from V and 1 base from J, the junction kept 7 bases outside the gene matches. The CDR3 nucleotides read TGTGCCAGCAGCGACCAGGGACAGGGTTCCTACGAGCAGTACTTC. Encoded protein: CASSDQGQGSYEQYF.

This clonotype was observed a few times. The rearrangement uses TRBV7-2 and TRBJ2-7; TRBD1 matches at 7 bases. The CDR3 has 14 residues. J was trimmed by 3 bases and V by 1 base; bases with no gene match: 3. CDR1 and CDR2 (germline): SGHTA, FQGNSA. CDR3 in DNA: TGTGCCAGCAGCTTAGTCCAGGGGGACTACGAGCAGTACTTC. Translated: CASSLVQGDYEQYF.

This chain links TRBV27 with TRBJ2-6; maybe TRBD2 (5 bases). Germline CDR1 and CDR2: MNHEY and SMNVEV (reference sequence). V lost 0 bases, J lost 2 bases, and 14 bases lay in between. The CDR3 covers 18 residues. In DNA form, the CDR3 reads TGTGCCAGCAGTTTATCTCGCCTCGCCGGGGCTGGGGCCAACGTCCTGACTTTC. This sequence encodes CASSLSRLAGAGANVLTF.

The sample holds a few counts of this clonotype. J is TRBJ2-7 and V is TRBV21-1. TRBV21-1 is deemed a pseudogene. The CDR3 extends over 8 amino acids. The CDR3 here is CASSKAGF. For the CDR3, the DNA is TGTGCCAGCAGCAAAGCGGGCTTC.

This chain connects TRBV30 to TRBJ1-1; D is possibly TRBD1 (5 bases). Germline V gene sequence: CDR1 GTSNPN, CDR2 SVGIG (reference sequence). The CDR3 has 15 residues. V was clipped by 3 bases and J by 10 bases, with 24 bases between them. The CDR3 DNA is TGTGCCTGGAGCCACCCACCGAGAAGGCAGGGAGTAGCTTTCTTT. Encoded protein: CAWSHPPRRQGVAFF.

The J gene is TRBJ1-4, the V gene TRBV12-3 or TRBV12-4; perhaps TRBD1 as D (6 bases). The CDR3 totals 12 residues. Trimming removed 9 bases from V and 8 bases from J, with 13 bases in between. The CDR3 here is CASAGAGEKLFF. CDR3 coding DNA: TGTGCCAGTGCAGGGGCGGGAGAAAAACTGTTTTTT.

The rearrangement uses TRBV7-2 and TRBJ1-5; possibly TRBD1 for D (5 bases). The length of the CDR3 is 14 residues. The V end lost 2 bases, the J end lost 6 bases, and 11 bases lay between the germline ends. From germline, CDR1 is SGHTA and CDR2 FQGNSA. The CDR3 coding sequence is TGTGCCAGCAGCTTAATGTCAGGGAGTCAGCCCCAGCATTTT. Encoded protein: CASSLMSGSQPQHF.

In its sample, this clonotype was seen many times. The CDR3 spells CASSMGDRGTQYF. Written as DNA, the CDR3 is TGTGCCAGCAGCATGGGGGACCGAGGGACCCAGTACTTC. This sequence joins TRBV25-1 and TRBJ2-5, with D perhaps assigned TRBD1 or TRBD2 (5 bases each). The CDR3 is 13 amino acids. CDR1 MGHDK and CDR2 SYGVNS come from the germline V gene. The ends were cut back, 6 bases at V and 7 bases at J, with 15 bases in the middle.

The rearrangement uses TRBV20-1 and TRBJ1-5; D unclear. Deletions cut 3 bases from V and 0 bases from J, with 12 bases between. From germline, CDR1 is DFQATT and CDR2 SNEGSKA (reference sequence). This CDR3 spans 15 amino acids. The CDR3 loop is CSASTSAYSNQPQHF. CDR3 in DNA: TGCAGTGCTAGTACGTCAGCTTATAGCAATCAGCCCCAGCATTTT.